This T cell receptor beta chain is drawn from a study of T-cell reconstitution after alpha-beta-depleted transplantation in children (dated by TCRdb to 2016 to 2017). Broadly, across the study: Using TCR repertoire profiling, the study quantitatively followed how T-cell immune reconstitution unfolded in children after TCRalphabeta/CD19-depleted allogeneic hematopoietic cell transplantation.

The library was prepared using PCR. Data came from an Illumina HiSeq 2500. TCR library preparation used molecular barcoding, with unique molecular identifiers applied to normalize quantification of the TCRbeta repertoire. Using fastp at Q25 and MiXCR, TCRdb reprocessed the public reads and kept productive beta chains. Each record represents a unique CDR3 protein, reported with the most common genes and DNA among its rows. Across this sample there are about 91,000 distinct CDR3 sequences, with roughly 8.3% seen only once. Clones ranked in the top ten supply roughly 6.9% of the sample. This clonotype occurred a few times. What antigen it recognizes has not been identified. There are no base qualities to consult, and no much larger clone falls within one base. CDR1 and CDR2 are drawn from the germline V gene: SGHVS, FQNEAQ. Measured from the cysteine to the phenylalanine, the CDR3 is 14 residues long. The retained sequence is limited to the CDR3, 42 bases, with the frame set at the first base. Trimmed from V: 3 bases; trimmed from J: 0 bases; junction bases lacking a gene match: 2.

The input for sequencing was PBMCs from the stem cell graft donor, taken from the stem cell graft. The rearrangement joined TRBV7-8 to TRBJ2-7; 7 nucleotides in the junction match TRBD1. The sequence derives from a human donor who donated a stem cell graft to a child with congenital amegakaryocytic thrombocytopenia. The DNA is TGTGCCAGCAGCTTGACAGGGATCTCCTACGAGCAGTACTTC. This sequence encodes CASSLTGISYEQYF.